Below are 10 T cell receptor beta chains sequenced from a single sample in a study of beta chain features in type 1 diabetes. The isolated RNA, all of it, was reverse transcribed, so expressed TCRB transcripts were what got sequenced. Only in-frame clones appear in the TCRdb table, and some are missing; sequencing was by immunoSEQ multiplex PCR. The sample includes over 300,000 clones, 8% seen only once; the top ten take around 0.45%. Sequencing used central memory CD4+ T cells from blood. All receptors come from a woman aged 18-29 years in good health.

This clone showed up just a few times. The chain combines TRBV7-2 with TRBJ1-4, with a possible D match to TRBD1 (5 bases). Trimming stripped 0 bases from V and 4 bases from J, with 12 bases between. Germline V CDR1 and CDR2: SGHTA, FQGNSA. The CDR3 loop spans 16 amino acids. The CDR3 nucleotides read TGTGCCAGCAGCTTAGCTTCGGGGGTCATTAATGAAAAACTGTTTTTT. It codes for CASSLASGVINEKLFF.

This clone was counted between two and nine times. The DNA for the CDR3 is TGCGCCAGCAGCTTGGGACAGGGGTTGTCCTACGAGCAGTACTTC. This sequence encodes CASSLGQGLSYEQYF. This sequence joins TRBV5-1 and TRBJ2-7; the match to TRBD1 covers 8 bases. V lost 0 bases to trimming and J lost 1 base; unmatched junction nucleotides: 3. Germline CDR1 is SGHRS and CDR2 is YFSETQ. The CDR3 extends over 15 amino acids.

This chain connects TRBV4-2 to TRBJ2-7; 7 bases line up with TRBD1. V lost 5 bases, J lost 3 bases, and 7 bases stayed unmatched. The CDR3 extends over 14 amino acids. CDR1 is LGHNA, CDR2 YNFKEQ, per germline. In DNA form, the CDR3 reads TGTGCCAGCAGCTTCGAGACAGGGAACTACGAGCAGTACTTC. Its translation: CASSFETGNYEQYF.

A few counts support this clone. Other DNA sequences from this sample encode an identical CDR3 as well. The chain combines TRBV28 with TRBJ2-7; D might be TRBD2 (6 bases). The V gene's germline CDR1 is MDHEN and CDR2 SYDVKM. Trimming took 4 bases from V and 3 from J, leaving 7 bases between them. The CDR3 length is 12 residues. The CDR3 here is CASSSGGYEQYF. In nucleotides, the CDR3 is TGTGCCAGCAGTTCCGGGGGCTACGAGCAGTACTTC.

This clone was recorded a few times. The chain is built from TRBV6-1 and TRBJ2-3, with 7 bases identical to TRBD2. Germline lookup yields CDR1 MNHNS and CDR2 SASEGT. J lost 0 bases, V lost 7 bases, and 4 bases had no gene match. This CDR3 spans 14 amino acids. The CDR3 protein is CASNRAGSTDTQYF. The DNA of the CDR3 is TGTGCCAGCAACCGAGCGGGGAGCACAGATACGCAGTATTTT.

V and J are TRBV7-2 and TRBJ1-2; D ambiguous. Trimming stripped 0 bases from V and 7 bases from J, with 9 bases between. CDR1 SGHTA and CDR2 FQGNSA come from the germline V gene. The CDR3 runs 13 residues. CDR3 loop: CASSLAQSSGYTF. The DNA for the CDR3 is TGTGCCAGCAGCTTAGCGCAATCCTCTGGCTACACCTTC.

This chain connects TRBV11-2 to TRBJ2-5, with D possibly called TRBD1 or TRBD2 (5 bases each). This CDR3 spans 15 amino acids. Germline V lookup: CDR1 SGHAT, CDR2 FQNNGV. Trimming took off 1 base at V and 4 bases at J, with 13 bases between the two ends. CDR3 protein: CASSLGGAKGETQYF. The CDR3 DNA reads TGTGCCAGCAGCTTAGGAGGGGCCAAGGGAGAGACCCAGTACTTC.

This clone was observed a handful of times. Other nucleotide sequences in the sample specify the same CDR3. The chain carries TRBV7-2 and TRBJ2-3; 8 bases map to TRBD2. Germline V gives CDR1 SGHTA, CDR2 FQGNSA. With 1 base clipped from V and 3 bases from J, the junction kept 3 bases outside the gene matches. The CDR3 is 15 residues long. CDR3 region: CASSLVAGNTDTQYF. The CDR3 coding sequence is TGTGCCAGCAGCTTAGTAGCGGGAAATACAGATACGCAGTATTTT.

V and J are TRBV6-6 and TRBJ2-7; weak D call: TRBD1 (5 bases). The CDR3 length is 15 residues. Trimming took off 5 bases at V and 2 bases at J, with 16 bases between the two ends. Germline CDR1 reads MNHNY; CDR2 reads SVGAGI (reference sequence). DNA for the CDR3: TGTGCCAGCAGTCCCAGTCAAACAGGCACCTACGAGCAGTACTTC. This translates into CASSPSQTGTYEQYF.

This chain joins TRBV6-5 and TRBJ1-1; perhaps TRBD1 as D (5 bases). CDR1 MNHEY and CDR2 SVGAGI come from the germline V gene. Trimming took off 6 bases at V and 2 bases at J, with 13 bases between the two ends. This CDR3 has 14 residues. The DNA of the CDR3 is TGTGCCAGCAGCCCCGGGACGGATAACACTGAAGCTTTCTTT. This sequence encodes CASSPGTDNTEAFF.